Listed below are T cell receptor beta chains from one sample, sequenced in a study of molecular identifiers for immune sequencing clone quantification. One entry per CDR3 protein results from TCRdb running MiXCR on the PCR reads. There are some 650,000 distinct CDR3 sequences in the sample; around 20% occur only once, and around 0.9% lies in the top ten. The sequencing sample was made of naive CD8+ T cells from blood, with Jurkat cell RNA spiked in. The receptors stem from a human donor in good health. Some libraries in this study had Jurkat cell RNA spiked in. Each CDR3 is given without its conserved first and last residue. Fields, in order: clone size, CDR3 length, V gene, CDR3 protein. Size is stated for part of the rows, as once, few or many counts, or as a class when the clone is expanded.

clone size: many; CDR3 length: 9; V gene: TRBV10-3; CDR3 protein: ATEDYYEQY
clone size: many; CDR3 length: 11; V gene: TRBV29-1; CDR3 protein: SVVSGSVTEAF
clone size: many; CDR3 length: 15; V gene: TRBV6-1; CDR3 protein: ASSEVLWGPDQETQY
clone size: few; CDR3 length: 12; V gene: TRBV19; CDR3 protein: ASSAGSSAYEQY
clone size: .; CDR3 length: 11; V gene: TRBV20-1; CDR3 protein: SAGLWGNQPQH
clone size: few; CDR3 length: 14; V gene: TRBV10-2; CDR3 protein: ASSETSGGFQETQY
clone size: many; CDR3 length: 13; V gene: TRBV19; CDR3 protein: ASSIDASGANVLT
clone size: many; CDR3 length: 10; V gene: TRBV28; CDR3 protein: ASSSPGNEQY
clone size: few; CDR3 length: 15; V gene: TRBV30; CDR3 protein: AWGSRVGLAGVGELF
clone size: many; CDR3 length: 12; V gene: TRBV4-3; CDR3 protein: ASSQERVNTEAF
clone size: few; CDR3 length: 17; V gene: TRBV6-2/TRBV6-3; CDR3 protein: ASSYTMDRLPYSNQPQH
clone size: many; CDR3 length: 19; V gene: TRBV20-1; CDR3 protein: SARMDRGQVYRDTSTDTQY
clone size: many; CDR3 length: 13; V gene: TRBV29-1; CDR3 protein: SVSSSGRGGNEQF
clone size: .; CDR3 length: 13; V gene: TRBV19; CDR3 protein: ASSIFLGLDYEQF
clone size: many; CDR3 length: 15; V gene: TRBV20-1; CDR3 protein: SAYPGEEREYQDTQY
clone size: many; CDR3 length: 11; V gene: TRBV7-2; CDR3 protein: ASRGEGITEAF
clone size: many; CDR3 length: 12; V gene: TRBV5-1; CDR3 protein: ASSLTVRDTEAF
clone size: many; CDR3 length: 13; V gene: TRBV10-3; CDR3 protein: AISDLAGGQETQY
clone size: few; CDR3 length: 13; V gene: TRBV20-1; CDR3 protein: SALERGRGTLEQY
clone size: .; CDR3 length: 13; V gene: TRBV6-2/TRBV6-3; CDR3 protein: ASSTGTVIQETQY
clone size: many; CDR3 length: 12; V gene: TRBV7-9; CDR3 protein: ASSLAARAYEQY
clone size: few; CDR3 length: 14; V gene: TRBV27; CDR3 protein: ASSSSGTGGFETQY
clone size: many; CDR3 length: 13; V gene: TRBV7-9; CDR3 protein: ASSLKGLVTDTQY
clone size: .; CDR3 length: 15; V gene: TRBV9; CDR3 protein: ASSAPRGSGNTGELF
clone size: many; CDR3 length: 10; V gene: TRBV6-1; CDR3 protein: ASSDPSDEQY
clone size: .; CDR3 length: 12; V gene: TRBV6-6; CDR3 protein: ASRPWTGGNTIY
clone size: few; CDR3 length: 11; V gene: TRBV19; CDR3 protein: ASSMSSHYGYT
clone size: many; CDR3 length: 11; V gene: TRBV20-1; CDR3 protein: SARRDSAYEQY
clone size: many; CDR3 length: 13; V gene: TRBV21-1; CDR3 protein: ASSPRDPPWSEQY
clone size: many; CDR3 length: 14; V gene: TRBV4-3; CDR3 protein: ASSQSSRRGSYEQY
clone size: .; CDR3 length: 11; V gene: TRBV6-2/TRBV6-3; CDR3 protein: ASSYYGGSEQY
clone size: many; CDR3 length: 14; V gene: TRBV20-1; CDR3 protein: SAPGLAGVDQETQY
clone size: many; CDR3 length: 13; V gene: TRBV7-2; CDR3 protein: ASSSGQVGGQPQH
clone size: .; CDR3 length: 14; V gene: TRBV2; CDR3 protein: ASIVSNPAGANVLT
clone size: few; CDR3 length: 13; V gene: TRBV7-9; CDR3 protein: ASSLLAGSYNGQF